This note documents a single TCR beta chain sequence. The data stem from a study of T cell changes during pregnancy in multiple sclerosis. V gave up 6 bases and J gave up 3 bases, with 20 bases separating them. This CDR3 contains 16 residues. Germline loops: CDR1 SGHAT, CDR2 FQNNGV. Using immunoSEQ multiplex PCR, the repertoire was profiled, and TCRdb retains in-frame clones only, with some absent. Of under 6,000 clones in the sample, roughly four fifths were seen once. The sequence came from a female donor in good health, enrolled as a control in a pregnancy study. The chain links TRBV11-2 to TRBJ1-1; D uncertain. The starting material was CD8+ T cells from peripheral blood mononuclear cells, obtained in the second trimester of pregnancy. The CDR3 loop reads CASRPKVRFQDTEAFF. DNA for the CDR3: TGTGCCAGCAGGCCCAAGGTGCGGTTTCAAGACACTGAAGCTTTCTTT.